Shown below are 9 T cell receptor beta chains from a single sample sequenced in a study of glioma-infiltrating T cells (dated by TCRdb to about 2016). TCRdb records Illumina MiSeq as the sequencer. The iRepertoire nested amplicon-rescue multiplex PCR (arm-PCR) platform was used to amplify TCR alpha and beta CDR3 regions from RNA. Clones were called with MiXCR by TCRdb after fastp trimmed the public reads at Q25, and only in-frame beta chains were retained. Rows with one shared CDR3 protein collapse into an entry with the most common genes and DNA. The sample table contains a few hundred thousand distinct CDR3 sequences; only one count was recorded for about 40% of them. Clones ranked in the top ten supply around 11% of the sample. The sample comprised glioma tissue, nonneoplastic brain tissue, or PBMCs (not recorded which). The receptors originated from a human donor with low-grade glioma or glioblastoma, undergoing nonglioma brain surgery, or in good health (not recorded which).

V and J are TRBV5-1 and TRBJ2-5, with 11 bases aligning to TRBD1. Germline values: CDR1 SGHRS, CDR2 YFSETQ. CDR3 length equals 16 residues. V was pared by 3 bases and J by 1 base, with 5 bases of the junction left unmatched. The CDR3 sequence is CASSWGDRGTQETQYF. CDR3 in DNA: TGCGCCAGCAGCTGGGGGGACAGGGGGACCCAAGAGACCCAGTACTTC.

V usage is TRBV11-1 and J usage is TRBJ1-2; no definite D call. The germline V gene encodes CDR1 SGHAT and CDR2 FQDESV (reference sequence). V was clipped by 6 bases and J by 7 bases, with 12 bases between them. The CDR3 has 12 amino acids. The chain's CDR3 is CASSGSGVGYTF. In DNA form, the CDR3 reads TGTGCCAGCAGTGGATCTGGCGTTGGCTACACCTTC.

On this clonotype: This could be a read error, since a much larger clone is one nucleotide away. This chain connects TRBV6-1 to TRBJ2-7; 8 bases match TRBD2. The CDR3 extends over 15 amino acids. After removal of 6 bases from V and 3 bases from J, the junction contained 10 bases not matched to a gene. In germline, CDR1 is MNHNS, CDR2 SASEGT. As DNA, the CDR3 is TGTGCCAGCAGCCACAGCGGGAGCCCTGTCTACGAGCAGTACTTC. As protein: CASSHSGSPVYEQYF.

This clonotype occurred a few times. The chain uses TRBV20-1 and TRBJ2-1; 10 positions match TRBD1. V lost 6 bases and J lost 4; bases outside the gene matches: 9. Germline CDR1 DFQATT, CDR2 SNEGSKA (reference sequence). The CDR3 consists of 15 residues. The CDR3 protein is CSAKKTGGTYNEQFF. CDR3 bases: TGCAGTGCGAAAAAGACAGGGGGCACGTACAATGAGCAGTTCTTC.

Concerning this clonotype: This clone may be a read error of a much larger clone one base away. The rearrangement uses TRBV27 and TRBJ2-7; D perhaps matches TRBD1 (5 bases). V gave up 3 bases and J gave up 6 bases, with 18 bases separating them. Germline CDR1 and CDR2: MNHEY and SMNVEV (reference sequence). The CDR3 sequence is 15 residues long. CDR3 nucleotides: TGTGCCAGCAGTTTCCAAGTGGCAGGGCCCTCCGAGCAGTACTTC. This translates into CASSFQVAGPSEQYF.

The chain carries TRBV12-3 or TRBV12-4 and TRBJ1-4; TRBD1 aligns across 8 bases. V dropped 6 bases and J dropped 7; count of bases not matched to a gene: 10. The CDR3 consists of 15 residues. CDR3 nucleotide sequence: TGTGCCAGCAGCCCGACCGACAGGGGTGGTGAAAAACTGTTTTTT. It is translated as CASSPTDRGGEKLFF.

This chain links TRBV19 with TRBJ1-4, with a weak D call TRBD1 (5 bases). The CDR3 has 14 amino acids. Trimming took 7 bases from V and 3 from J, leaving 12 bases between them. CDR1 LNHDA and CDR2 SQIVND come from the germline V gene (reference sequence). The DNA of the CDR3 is TGTGCCAGTACCGGGGGAGTGGCTAATGAAAAACTGTTTTTT. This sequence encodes CASTGGVANEKLFF.

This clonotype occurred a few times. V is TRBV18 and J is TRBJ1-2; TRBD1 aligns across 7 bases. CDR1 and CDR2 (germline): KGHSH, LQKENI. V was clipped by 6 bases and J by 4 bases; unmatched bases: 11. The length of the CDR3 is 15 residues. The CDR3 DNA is TGTGCCAGCTCGCGCGGACAGGCGTCCGTCTATGGCTACACCTTC. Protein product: CASSRGQASVYGYTF.

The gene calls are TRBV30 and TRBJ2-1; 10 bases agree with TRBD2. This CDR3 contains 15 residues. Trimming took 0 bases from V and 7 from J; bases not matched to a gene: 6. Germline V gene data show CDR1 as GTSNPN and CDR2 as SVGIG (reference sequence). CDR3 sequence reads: CAWSVRAGGFNEQFF. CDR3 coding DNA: TGTGCCTGGAGTGTACGAGCGGGAGGGTTTAATGAGCAGTTCTTC.